This TCR beta chain was profiled in a study of blood T cell dynamics during melanoma immunotherapy. Study-wide findings and caveats: The most clonal sorted CD8+ subset, immune-effector cells, was closest to cell-free DNA CDR3 sequences. Whether repertoire-driving clones were melanoma-specific could not be determined.

Each sorted CD8+ T cell subset had its entire DNA loaded. Sequenced by immunoSEQ multiplex PCR; TCRdb stores in-frame clones only, minus some. The repertoire holds around 2,000 clones, with more than 65% as singletons. A remark on this clone: Its specificity is unknown.

Germline CDR1 and CDR2: SGHAT and FQNNGV. After removal of 1 base from V and 7 bases from J, the junction contained 6 bases not matched to a gene. The CDR3 is made up of 15 amino acids. Time point indicated: week 3, after first cycle of checkpoint inhibitor. Memory T cells counted as immune-effector cells when CD3+ CD4- CD8+ CD45RA- CD45RO-high CD27- CCR7-. Blood was drawn before treatment and at week 3 after checkpoint blockade. The sequence was obtained from a human donor with melanoma. The chain carries TRBV11-2 and TRBJ2-2; 7 positions agree with TRBD1. The sample was CD8+ T cells from blood, taken from a patient treated with checkpoint blockade. The CDR3 here is CASSLVGGWGGELFF. CDR3 sequence (DNA): TGTGCCAGCAGCTTAGTAGGGGGCTGGGGCGGGGAGCTGTTTTTT.